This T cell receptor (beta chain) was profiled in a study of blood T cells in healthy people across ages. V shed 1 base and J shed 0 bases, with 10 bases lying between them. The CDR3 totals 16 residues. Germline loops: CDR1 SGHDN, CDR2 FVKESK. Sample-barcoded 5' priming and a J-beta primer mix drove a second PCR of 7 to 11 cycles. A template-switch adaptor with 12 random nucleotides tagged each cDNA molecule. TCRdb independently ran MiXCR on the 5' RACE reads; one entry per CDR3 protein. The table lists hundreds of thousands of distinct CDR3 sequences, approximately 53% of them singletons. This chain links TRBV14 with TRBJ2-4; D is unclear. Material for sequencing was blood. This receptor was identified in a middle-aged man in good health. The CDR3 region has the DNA TGTGCCAGCAGCCAAGGGCGCGTATTAGCCAAAAACATTCAGTACTTC. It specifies CASSQGRVLAKNIQYF. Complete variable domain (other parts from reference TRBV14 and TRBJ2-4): EAGVTQFPSHSVIEKGQTVTLRCDPISGHDNLYWYRRVMGKEIKFLLHFVKESKQDESGMPNNRFLAERTGGTYSTLKVQPAELEDSGVYFCASSQGRVLAKNIQYFGAGTRLSVL.